This TCR beta chain was sequenced for a study of cytomegalovirus exposure and HLA in healthy donors. Findings of the study overall: Earlier findings revealed that most TCR beta V segments proved productive either about 87% or about 30% of the time.

Use of 60 Vbeta and 13 Jbeta primers characterized the PCR. Repertoires were generated with immunoSEQ multiplex PCR, while TCRdb's copy carries only in-frame clones and drops some. The sample carries about 220,000 clones, over 80% recorded once. Note on this clone: Its antigen is still unknown.

Germline V gene lookup returns CDR1 SGHTA and CDR2 FQGNSA. The V and J ends lost 0 bases and 0 bases, in that order; junction bases with no gene match: 7. The CDR3 consists of 18 residues. This TCR derives from a woman between 35 and 50 years old in good health and CMV-seropositive. The chain recombines TRBV7-2 with TRBJ2-7, with 11 bases lining up with TRBD2. The source material was PBMCs. This CDR3 is CASSLASSGRTTSYEQYF. As DNA, the CDR3 is TGTGCCAGCAGCTTAGCGTCTAGCGGGAGGACCACCTCCTACGAGCAGTACTTC.